The rows below give T cell receptor beta chains drawn from one sample of a study of cytomegalovirus exposure and HLA in healthy donors. Measured with immunoSEQ multiplex PCR; TCRdb has only the in-frame clones, and not every one. The table lists about 62,000 clones. Input material: PBMCs. Every receptor here comes from a man aged 30 to 39 in good health and CMV-seropositive. The CDR3 runs from the conserved cysteine through the conserved F or W. D genes are given only for firm matches.

V gene: TRBV7-9
J gene: TRBJ2-3
D gene: TRBD2
CDR3 DNA: TGTGCCAGCAGCCCTCTAGCGGGGGGGACAGATACGCAGTATTTT
CDR3 protein: CASSPLAGGTDTQYF

V gene: TRBV28
J gene: TRBJ2-3
D gene: -
CDR3 DNA: TGTGCCAGCGAGAGAACAGAGAGCACAGATACGCAGTATTTT
CDR3 protein: CASERTESTDTQYF

V gene: TRBV5-4
J gene: TRBJ1-2
D gene: -
CDR3 DNA: TGTGCCAGCACCTTATGGGGGCGCGACCATGGCTACACCTTC
CDR3 protein: CASTLWGRDHGYTF

V gene: TRBV13
J gene: TRBJ2-1
D gene: TRBD1
CDR3 DNA: TGTGCCAGCAGCTCCCCAGGGGGCGCGAGCTACTACAATGAGCAGTTCTTC
CDR3 protein: CASSSPGGASYYNEQFF

V gene: TRBV25-1
J gene: TRBJ1-3
D gene: -
CDR3 DNA: TGTGCCAGCAGTGAAAGCGGCTCTGGAAACACCATATATTTT
CDR3 protein: CASSESGSGNTIYF

V gene: TRBV7-6
J gene: TRBJ2-7
D gene: TRBD2
CDR3 DNA: TGTGCCAGCAGCCCACTAGCGGGAGTTACCTACGAGCAGTACTTC
CDR3 protein: CASSPLAGVTYEQYF

V gene: TRBV5-1
J gene: TRBJ2-3
D gene: TRBD1
CDR3 DNA: TGCGCCAGCAGCCGCGGGAACAGGGGGCTAGAAGATACGCAGTATTTT
CDR3 protein: CASSRGNRGLEDTQYF

V gene: TRBV2
J gene: TRBJ2-7
D gene: -
CDR3 DNA: TGTGCCAGCAGTGCTAACGAGCAGTACTTC
CDR3 protein: CASSANEQYF

V gene: TRBV9
J gene: TRBJ1-6
D gene: -
CDR3 DNA: TGTGCCAGCAGCGTAACCCCCAGGGGCCCGTCCGGGGATTCACCCCTCCACTTT
CDR3 protein: CASSVTPRGPSGDSPLHF

V gene: TRBV30
J gene: TRBJ2-1
D gene: -
CDR3 DNA: TGTGCCGCCACGGGTGGCAATGAGCAGTTCTTC
CDR3 protein: CAATGGNEQFF

V gene: TRBV6-1
J gene: TRBJ2-1
D gene: -
CDR3 DNA: TGTGCCAGCAGTGAAGAAACAGGGACCGACAATGAGCAGTTCTTC
CDR3 protein: CASSEETGTDNEQFF

V gene: TRBV9
J gene: TRBJ2-2
D gene: TRBD1
CDR3 DNA: TGTGCCAGCAGCGCTACAGGGGCCGAAGCCGGGGAGCTGTTTTTT
CDR3 protein: CASSATGAEAGELFF

V gene: TRBV14
J gene: TRBJ2-4
D gene: TRBD2
CDR3 DNA: TGTGCCAGCAGCCTAGCGGGGGGGAACATTCAGTACTTC
CDR3 protein: CASSLAGGNIQYF

V gene: TRBV30
J gene: TRBJ1-1
D gene: -
CDR3 DNA: TGTGCCTGGAGGCTTCAGGAGAACACTGAAGCTTTCTTT
CDR3 protein: CAWRLQENTEAFF

V gene: TRBV4-1
J gene: TRBJ2-2
D gene: -
CDR3 DNA: TGCGCCAGCAGCCAAGAGGGGCCTCGGCAGACGAACACCGGGGAGCTGTTTTTT
CDR3 protein: CASSQEGPRQTNTGELFF

V gene: TRBV11-3
J gene: TRBJ2-7
D gene: -
CDR3 DNA: TGTGCCAGCAGCCCCTCTATCGGAGGAGGGGAGCAGTACTTC
CDR3 protein: CASSPSIGGGEQYF

V gene: TRBV9
J gene: TRBJ2-7
D gene: TRBD2
CDR3 DNA: TGTGCCAGCAGCCCGGAGGGACTAGCGTTCCCAACCTACGAGCAGTACTTC
CDR3 protein: CASSPEGLAFPTYEQYF

V gene: TRBV6-1
J gene: TRBJ2-7
D gene: -
CDR3 DNA: TGTGCCAGCAGTGAACGCGAAATCAACGAGCAGTACTTC
CDR3 protein: CASSEREINEQYF

V gene: TRBV6-1
J gene: TRBJ1-2
D gene: TRBD1
CDR3 DNA: TGTGCCGGGTCCGGGACAGGGCGGTATGGCTACACCTTC
CDR3 protein: CAGSGTGRYGYTF

V gene: TRBV5-5
J gene: TRBJ1-2
D gene: TRBD1
CDR3 DNA: TGTGCCAGCAGATCGACCGGGACAGGGTGGGGCTATGGCTACACCTTC
CDR3 protein: CASRSTGTGWGYGYTF

V gene: TRBV19
J gene: TRBJ2-1
D gene: TRBD1
CDR3 DNA: TGTGCCAGCCAACAGGGGAACTCCTACAATGAGCAGTTCTTC
CDR3 protein: CASQQGNSYNEQFF

V gene: TRBV7-9
J gene: TRBJ1-6
D gene: -
CDR3 DNA: TGTGCCAGCAGCTCGGACAGCCCCCCGAATTCACCCCTCCACTTT
CDR3 protein: CASSSDSPPNSPLHF

V gene: TRBV6-4
J gene: TRBJ2-2
D gene: -
CDR3 DNA: TGTGCCAGCAGTGACACTAGCACCGGGGAGCTGTTTTTT
CDR3 protein: CASSDTSTGELFF

V gene: TRBV20-1
J gene: TRBJ1-2
D gene: -
CDR3 DNA: TGCAGCTCAAGGGGTTACTATGGCTACACCTTC
CDR3 protein: CSSRGYYGYTF

V gene: TRBV25-1
J gene: TRBJ2-3
D gene: TRBD1
CDR3 DNA: TGTGCCAGCAGTGAACTCCGGGACAGGTCCCCAGATACGCAGTATTTT
CDR3 protein: CASSELRDRSPDTQYF

V gene: TRBV5-6
J gene: TRBJ2-1
D gene: -
CDR3 DNA: TGTGCCAGCAGCTTGCAAGACGGGGACAATGAGCAGTTCTTC
CDR3 protein: CASSLQDGDNEQFF

V gene: TRBV7-9
J gene: TRBJ2-3
D gene: -
CDR3 DNA: TGTGCCAGCAGCTTAGGCAGGGGTTCAGATACGCAGTATTTT
CDR3 protein: CASSLGRGSDTQYF

V gene: TRBV5-1
J gene: TRBJ1-2
D gene: -
CDR3 DNA: TGCGCCAGCAGCCGGGCCTCGGGGTCGGGACATGGCTATGGCTACACCTTC
CDR3 protein: CASSRASGSGHGYGYTF

V gene: TRBV2
J gene: TRBJ2-7
D gene: -
CDR3 DNA: TGTGCCAGCAGTGTTCGAGGCGACGAGCAGTACTTC
CDR3 protein: CASSVRGDEQYF

V gene: TRBV4-1
J gene: TRBJ2-7
D gene: -
CDR3 DNA: TGCGCCAGCAGCCAATACAGGGCGCCATCCTACGAGCAGTACTTC
CDR3 protein: CASSQYRAPSYEQYF

V gene: TRBV4-2
J gene: TRBJ2-2
D gene: TRBD2
CDR3 DNA: TGTGCCAGCAGCCAAGAACTCGGCCAGCGGGGGGGTTCCGGGGAGCTGTTTTTT
CDR3 protein: CASSQELGQRGGSGELFF

V gene: TRBV9
J gene: TRBJ1-1
D gene: TRBD1
CDR3 DNA: TGTGCCAGCAGCGTAGGGAGGGGGCAGGTTGAAGCTTTCTTT
CDR3 protein: CASSVGRGQVEAFF

V gene: TRBV2
J gene: TRBJ1-2
D gene: TRBD1
CDR3 DNA: TGTGCCAGCGAGCCCCTAGGGGGCGCGGTCTATGGCTACACCTTC
CDR3 protein: CASEPLGGAVYGYTF

V gene: TRBV9
J gene: TRBJ2-2
D gene: TRBD2
CDR3 DNA: TGTGCCAGCAGCCCCCGACTAGCGGGAGTCACCGGGGAGCTGTTTTTT
CDR3 protein: CASSPRLAGVTGELFF

V gene: TRBV4-2
J gene: TRBJ2-3
D gene: TRBD2
CDR3 DNA: TGTGCCAGCAGCCCAGCTAGCGGGGGGACCGGCACAGATACGCAGTATTTT
CDR3 protein: CASSPASGGTGTDTQYF

V gene: TRBV9
J gene: TRBJ1-6
D gene: -
CDR3 DNA: TGTGCCAGCAGCGTAGGAGAATTCTATAATTCACCCCTCCACTTT
CDR3 protein: CASSVGEFYNSPLHF

V gene: TRBV14
J gene: TRBJ1-4
D gene: -
CDR3 DNA: TGTGCCAGCAGCCAAGACTCGCGGGTGGATGAAAAACTGTTTTTT
CDR3 protein: CASSQDSRVDEKLFF

V gene: TRBV4-1
J gene: TRBJ1-5
D gene: TRBD1
CDR3 DNA: TGCGCCAGCAGCCAACAGGGGGCGAGCAATCAGCCCCAGCATTTT
CDR3 protein: CASSQQGASNQPQHF

V gene: TRBV6-6
J gene: TRBJ1-1
D gene: TRBD1
CDR3 DNA: TGTGCCAGCAGTTACTGGACAGGGCCGCGGGACACTGAAGCTTTCTTT
CDR3 protein: CASSYWTGPRDTEAFF

V gene: TRBV4-2
J gene: TRBJ2-5
D gene: TRBD2
CDR3 DNA: TGTGCCAGCAGCCAAGAGGGAGGGCGCCAAGAGACCCAGTACTTC
CDR3 protein: CASSQEGGRQETQYF

V gene: TRBV29-1
J gene: TRBJ1-2
D gene: -
CDR3 DNA: TGCAGCGTGGGCGACAGGCTTAACTATGGCTACACCTTC
CDR3 protein: CSVGDRLNYGYTF

V gene: TRBV18
J gene: TRBJ2-1
D gene: TRBD2
CDR3 DNA: TGTGCCAGCTCACCACCAAGCGGGAGTACGCTTGAGCAGTTCTTC
CDR3 protein: CASSPPSGSTLEQFF

V gene: TRBV7-3
J gene: TRBJ1-1
D gene: -
CDR3 DNA: TGTGCCAGCAGCCCACACGACCCAACGGGGGTGGGCACTGAAGCTTTCTTT
CDR3 protein: CASSPHDPTGVGTEAFF

V gene: TRBV6-1
J gene: TRBJ2-7
D gene: TRBD1
CDR3 DNA: TGTGCCAGCAGTGAAGCTTGGACAGGGGACGAGCAGTACTTC
CDR3 protein: CASSEAWTGDEQYF

V gene: TRBV4-2
J gene: TRBJ2-7
D gene: TRBD1
CDR3 DNA: TGTGCCAGCAGCCAAGGGGGACAGCAATACGAGCAGTACTTC
CDR3 protein: CASSQGGQQYEQYF

V gene: TRBV5-6
J gene: TRBJ2-1
D gene: TRBD1
CDR3 DNA: TGTGCCAGCAGCCCGAGAGGACAGGGTATCGAGTTCTTC
CDR3 protein: CASSPRGQGIEFF

V gene: TRBV10-1
J gene: TRBJ2-5
D gene: TRBD2
CDR3 DNA: TGCGCCAGCAGTGCACCGGGACTAGTGACCCAGTACTTC
CDR3 protein: CASSAPGLVTQYF

V gene: TRBV29-1
J gene: TRBJ1-4
D gene: TRBD1
CDR3 DNA: TGCAGCGTTCGACAGGGGGTGGGTGGACTGTTTTTT
CDR3 protein: CSVRQGVGGLFF

V gene: TRBV18
J gene: TRBJ1-5
D gene: -
CDR3 DNA: TGTGCCAGCTCCCTCGCCGGGACAAATAGCAATCAGCCCCAGCATTTT
CDR3 protein: CASSLAGTNSNQPQHF

V gene: TRBV6-5
J gene: TRBJ1-2
D gene: TRBD1
CDR3 DNA: TGTGCCAGCAGTTTTGCCCAGGGGGGAGCCTGGGGTGGCTACACCTTC
CDR3 protein: CASSFAQGGAWGGYTF

V gene: TRBV6-5
J gene: TRBJ2-1
D gene: TRBD1
CDR3 DNA: TGTGCCAGCAGGACAGGGGGTAGGGATGAGCAGTTCTTC
CDR3 protein: CASRTGGRDEQFF

V gene: TRBV30
J gene: TRBJ2-1
D gene: -
CDR3 DNA: TGTGCCTTATCACGCGGGTGGGCGCCTGAGCAGTTCTTC
CDR3 protein: CALSRGWAPEQFF

V gene: TRBV18
J gene: TRBJ2-2
D gene: TRBD1
CDR3 DNA: TGTGCCAGCTCACCACGGCAGGGGGACACCGGGGAGCTGTTTTTT
CDR3 protein: CASSPRQGDTGELFF

V gene: TRBV9
J gene: TRBJ2-7
D gene: TRBD1
CDR3 DNA: TGTGCCAGCAGCGTGGGACAGGGGGTCGCAATGAGTAGGGAGCAGTACTTC
CDR3 protein: CASSVGQGVAMSREQYF

V gene: TRBV7-6
J gene: TRBJ1-6
D gene: TRBD1
CDR3 DNA: TGTGCCAGCAGAAAGACAGGGAATTCTAATTCACCCCTACACTTT
CDR3 protein: CASRKTGNSNSPLHF

V gene: TRBV7-2
J gene: TRBJ2-1
D gene: TRBD2
CDR3 DNA: TGTGCCAGCAGCTTAGGGCATTCCGCGGGAGGATACAATGAGCAGTTCTTC
CDR3 protein: CASSLGHSAGGYNEQFF

V gene: TRBV5-1
J gene: TRBJ1-2
D gene: -
CDR3 DNA: TGCGCCAGCAGCCTCACCGCCCGGGTAAACTATGGCTACACCTTC
CDR3 protein: CASSLTARVNYGYTF